The 30 T cell receptor beta chains listed next were all sequenced from one sample in a study of sequential checkpoint blockade in melanoma. As to treatment: randomized to nivolumab then ipilimumab (arm A) or the reverse (arm B). Only in-frame clones appear in the TCRdb table, and some are missing; sequencing was by immunoSEQ multiplex PCR. Altogether several thousand clones are present, about 59% being singletons, with the ten largest covering under 25%. Sample: CD8+ T cells sorted from blood (inferred from file names), taken from a patient given nivolumab and ipilimumab in sequence. Receptor source: a human donor with melanoma.

This clone has a handful of counts. The rearrangement links TRBV9 to TRBJ2-3, with D possibly matching TRBD2 (5 bases). Germline V gene data show CDR1 as SGDLS and CDR2 as YYNGEE. V shed 3 bases and J shed 0 bases, with 14 bases lying between them. This CDR3 has 16 residues. In DNA, the CDR3 is TGTGCCAGCAGCGCGACTTTAGCGACTAGCACAGATACGCAGTATTTT. Its protein product is CASSATLATSTDTQYF.

This clone is medium-sized. The gene calls are TRBV19 and TRBJ1-5; no reliable D call. The CDR3 has 13 amino acids. Trimming removed 5 bases at V and 7 bases at J, with 12 bases between. Germline V gene data show CDR1 as LNHDA and CDR2 as SQIVND (reference sequence). As DNA, the CDR3 is TGTGCCAGTAGTCCCTTCGGAGGGCAGCCCCAGCATTTT. It specifies CASSPFGGQPQHF. Full variable domain (remainder filled in from reference TRBV19 and TRBJ1-5): DGGITQSPKYLFRKEGQNVTLSCEQNLNHDAMYWYRQDPGQGLRLIYYSQIVNDFQKGDIAEGYSVSREKKESFPLTVTSAQKNPTAFYLCASSPFGGQPQHFGDGTRLSIL.

For the CDR3, the DNA is TGTGCCGGGGGGGGGACTAGCGGGAGGAGGCATGAGCAGTTCTTC. Translated: CAGGGTSGRRHEQFF. V is TRBV30 and J is TRBJ2-1; 15 nucleotides align to TRBD2. V lost 8 bases, J lost 8 bases, and 10 bases stayed unmatched. Germline V gene lookup returns CDR1 GTSNPN and CDR2 SVGIG (reference sequence). The CDR3 has 15 residues.

On this clone itself: Other nucleotide sequences from this sample produce the same CDR3. The chain carries TRBV13 and TRBJ2-1, with D perhaps matching TRBD1 (6 bases). Germline V gene sequence: CDR1 PRHDT, CDR2 FYEKMQ (reference sequence). V shed 5 bases and J shed 6 bases, with 11 bases lying between them. CDR3 length equals 13 residues. The CDR3 DNA is TGTGCCAGCAGCGTGGTGGGGGCCAATGAGCAGTTCTTC. This encodes CASSVVGANEQFF.

The chain joins TRBV14 to TRBJ2-6, with D unresolved. Germline V CDR1 and CDR2: SGHDN, FVKESK. The ends were cut back, 0 bases at V and 0 bases at J, with 6 bases in the middle. This CDR3 has 16 residues. The CDR3 reads CASSQEGVSGANVLTF. The CDR3 DNA is TGTGCCAGCAGCCAAGAAGGAGTCTCTGGGGCCAACGTCCTGACTTTC.

Details on this clone: A read error may produce the germline difference seen at one junction end. The rearrangement uses TRBV19 and TRBJ1-5; maybe TRBD1 (6 bases). CDR1 is LNHDA and CDR2 is SQIVND in the germline V gene (reference sequence). CDR3 length equals 15 residues. In DNA form, the CDR3 reads TGTGCCAGTAGGATAGGACAGTTTAGCAATCAGCCCCAGCATTTT. Its translation: CASRIGQFSNQPQHF. Filled out from reference TRBV19 and TRBJ1-5, the complete variable domain reads DGGITQSPKYLFRKEGQNVTLSCEQNLNHDAMYWYRQDPGQGLRLIYYSQIVNDFQKGDIAEGYSVSREKKESFPLTVTSAQKNPTAFYLCASRIGQFSNQPQHFGDGTRLSIL.

Details on this clone: A far larger clone is one base from this, pointing to a likely read error. The chain carries TRBV5-1 and TRBJ2-7; maybe TRBD1 (5 bases). CDR1 and CDR2 (germline): SGHRS, YFSETQ. The CDR3 is 14 residues long. The ends were cut back, 1 base at V and 2 bases at J, with 10 bases in the middle. Here the CDR3 DNA reads TGCGCCAGCAGCTTGTTTCTGGGGCCCTACGAGCAGTACTTC. Residues: CASSLFLGPYEQYF.

The chain recombines TRBV27 with TRBJ2-3; 7 bases line up with TRBD2. V lost 3 bases and J lost 4; bases outside the gene matches: 7. This CDR3 is built from 15 residues. Germline V CDR1 and CDR2: MNHEY, SMNVEV (reference sequence). CDR3 sequence: CASSLRESHPDTQYF. DNA for the CDR3: TGTGCCAGCAGTTTGCGGGAGTCTCACCCAGATACGCAGTATTTT.

The chain couples TRBV5-4 to TRBJ1-5; maybe TRBD1 (6 bases). The CDR3 is made up of 13 amino acids. V shed 7 bases and J shed 7 bases, with 15 bases lying between them. CDR1 SGHNT and CDR2 YYREEE come from the germline V gene (reference sequence). The CDR3 DNA follows: TGTGCCAGCTCACAGGGAATCCGACAGCCCCAGCATTTT. Translation gives CASSQGIRQPQHF.

The chain joins TRBV6-5 to TRBJ1-1; unclear D gene. This CDR3 comprises 13 residues. The V end lost 6 bases, the J end lost 1 base, and 9 bases lay between the germline ends. CDR1 is MNHEY, CDR2 SVGAGI, per germline. The CDR3 DNA reads TGTGCCAGCAGGGCCGGAGGGAACACTGAAGCTTTCTTT. Protein sequence: CASRAGGNTEAFF.

CDR3: CASSEITGETYEQYF. The CDR3 DNA reads TGTGCCAGCAGTGAAATTACAGGGGAGACCTACGAGCAGTACTTC. The chain employs TRBV6-1 and TRBJ2-7, with 7 bases aligning to TRBD1. Losses at the gene ends were 2 bases for V and 2 bases for J; bases not matched to a gene: 6. Germline V lookup: CDR1 MNHNS, CDR2 SASEGT. The CDR3 has 15 residues.

This clone was observed a few times. CDR3 in DNA: TGTGCCATCACTTTCCGGGACAGGGGGCGAGGCTACACCTTC. Its translation is CAITFRDRGRGYTF. This chain connects TRBV10-3 to TRBJ1-2, with TRBD1 matching 12 bases. The V and J ends lost 7 bases and 8 bases, in that order; junction bases with no gene match: 8. The length of the CDR3 is 14 residues. Germline V CDR1 and CDR2: ENHRY, SYGVKD.

The table lists this clone with a few counts. V usage is TRBV9 and J usage is TRBJ2-3, with 10 bases matching TRBD2. CDR1 is SGDLS and CDR2 is YYNGEE in the germline V gene. The V gene end was trimmed by 7 bases and the J gene end by 4 bases; junction bases not matched to a gene: 12. This CDR3 spans 16 amino acids. CDR3 bases: TGTGCCAGCTCTAGCGGGAGTTTGATTAGGTCAGATACGCAGTATTTT. This sequence encodes CASSSGSLIRSDTQYF.

There are a few counts of this clone. The V and J genes are TRBV4-1 and TRBJ2-5; D is ambiguous. The V gene lost 0 bases and the J gene lost 4 bases, with 15 bases spanning the gap. CDR3 length: 16 amino acids. CDR1 is MGHRA and CDR2 is YSYEKL in the germline V gene. The CDR3 here is CASSQESLGLRETQYF. The CDR3, as DNA: TGCGCCAGCAGCCAAGAGAGTCTCGGTCTACGAGAGACCCAGTACTTC.

The chain has TRBV6-1 and TRBJ2-7; 7 nucleotides line up with TRBD1. The length of the CDR3 is 15 residues. The germline gives CDR1 MNHNS, CDR2 SASEGT. Trimming at V came to 0 bases and at J to 3 bases, leaving 5 bases not matched to a gene. CDR3 DNA: TGTGCCAGCAGTGAAGCGGGCGACAGGGACTACGAGCAGTACTTC. It translates to CASSEAGDRDYEQYF.

This chain joins TRBV25-1 and TRBJ2-7, with 7 nucleotides matching TRBD2. The CDR3 is made up of 13 amino acids. CDR1 MGHDK and CDR2 SYGVNS come from the germline V gene. V lost 6 bases, J lost 7 bases, and 9 bases stayed unmatched. The CDR3 loop reads CASRASGGGEQYF. For the CDR3, the DNA is TGTGCCAGCAGGGCCTCGGGAGGAGGAGAGCAGTACTTC.

The chain links TRBV6-6 to TRBJ1-4; D not certain. Germline V gene sequence: CDR1 MNHNY, CDR2 SVGAGI (reference sequence). V lost 1 base to trimming and J lost 4 bases, with 10 bases between them. The CDR3 totals 15 residues. This chain's CDR3 is CASSYLAGFNEKLFF. In DNA form, the CDR3 reads TGTGCCAGCAGTTACTTGGCAGGCTTTAATGAAAAACTGTTTTTT.

In its sample, this clone was seen a few times. This chain joins TRBV9 and TRBJ2-2; D possibly corresponds to TRBD2 (7 bases). CDR1 and CDR2 (germline): SGDLS, YYNGEE. V lost 5 bases and J 0 bases, leaving 17 bases between the germline ends. This CDR3 is 17 amino acids long. The CDR3 region has the DNA TGTGCCAGCAGTCACCGAGGGAGGGGGGCGAACACCGGGGAGCTGTTTTTT. It codes for CASSHRGRGANTGELFF.

The J gene is TRBJ1-1, the V gene TRBV14, with D unresolved. V shed 2 bases and J shed 6 bases, with 7 bases lying between them. Germline CDR1 reads SGHDN; CDR2 reads FVKESK. CDR3 length equals 12 residues. CDR3 nucleotides: TGTGCCAGCAGCCAAAGCACCTCTGAAGCTTTCTTT. Its translation is CASSQSTSEAFF.

The rearrangement links TRBV4-3 to TRBJ2-7, with D possibly being TRBD1 (6 bases). V was shortened by 0 bases and J by 3 bases, with 15 bases between the two germline ends. CDR1 is LGHNA and CDR2 is YSLEER in the germline V gene. The CDR3 totals 16 residues. The CDR3 reads CASSQDRQGWFYEQYF. The CDR3 DNA sequence: TGCGCCAGCAGCCAAGATCGCCAGGGGTGGTTCTACGAGCAGTACTTC.

This clone was seen only once. J is TRBJ2-3 and V is TRBV5-4; tentatively, D is TRBD2 (7 bases). The CDR3 is made up of 15 amino acids. Germline CDR1 SGHNT, CDR2 YYREEE (reference sequence). Trimming stripped 0 bases from V and 5 bases from J, with 13 bases between. The CDR3 bases are TGTGCCAGCAGCTTGGGGGGGGGCCATGGAGATACGCAGTATTTT. This codes for CASSLGGGHGDTQYF.

This clone was picked up a small number of times. This chain joins TRBV4-3 and TRBJ1-1; 7 nucleotides line up with TRBD1. Germline values: CDR1 LGHNA, CDR2 YSLEER. V lost 0 bases to trimming and J lost 1 base; unmatched junction nucleotides: 11. This CDR3 contains 18 residues. CDR3 coding DNA: TGCGCCAGCAGCCAAGACGAGCTACAGGGGCTGAAGAACACTGAAGCTTTCTTT. Its translation is CASSQDELQGLKNTEAFF.

The J gene is TRBJ2-1, the V gene TRBV7-3; TRBD1 agrees at 8 bases. Germline trimming cut 5 bases from V and 7 bases from J; bases unmatched to any gene: 10. The CDR3 sequence is 15 residues long. Germline CDR1 SGHTA, CDR2 FQGTGA. The CDR3 nucleotides read TGTGCCAGCAGCCAGGGACAGGACATGAGGAATGAGCAGTTCTTC. It codes for CASSQGQDMRNEQFF.

CDR3 amino acids: CASTPTPGTGISYTF. DNA for the CDR3: TGTGCCAGCACCCCGACGCCGGGGACAGGGATTAGCTACACCTTC. The J gene is TRBJ1-2, the V gene TRBV7-2; 9 positions match TRBD1. Germline CDR1 SGHTA, CDR2 FQGNSA. The CDR3 has 15 residues. J lost 9 bases, V lost 7 bases, and 15 bases had no gene match.

The chain employs TRBV2 and TRBJ1-2; no reliable D call. In germline, CDR1 is SNHLY, CDR2 FYNNEI. V was trimmed by 6 bases and J by 4 bases, leaving 6 bases between them. This CDR3 is built from 11 residues. DNA for the CDR3: TGTGCCAGCAGGGGCAGCTATGGCTACACCTTC. Its translation is CASRGSYGYTF.

The J gene is TRBJ1-2, the V gene TRBV7-9; 9 nucleotides line up with TRBD1. Germline assignment: CDR1 SEHNR and CDR2 FQNEAQ (reference sequence). Trimming at V came to 4 bases and at J to 4 bases, leaving 7 bases not matched to a gene. This CDR3 comprises 15 residues. This CDR3 reads CASSSGTGISYGYTF. CDR3 coding DNA: TGTGCCAGCAGCTCCGGGACAGGGATTTCCTATGGCTACACCTTC.

This chain links TRBV10-2 with TRBJ2-7, with D tentatively TRBD2 (7 bases). Deletions cut 2 bases from V and 3 bases from J, with 11 bases between. CDR1 is WSHSY and CDR2 is SAAADI in the germline V gene. This CDR3 has 14 amino acids. The CDR3 DNA reads TGCGCCAGCAGTGAGCGGGGGGCCTTCTACGAGCAGTACTTC. This sequence encodes CASSERGAFYEQYF.

The V gene is TRBV4-3, the J gene TRBJ1-2; D is unclear. Trimming took off 2 bases at V and 4 bases at J, with 14 bases between the two ends. In germline, CDR1 is LGHNA, CDR2 YSLEER. The CDR3 spans 15 residues. CDR3 sequence reads: CASSQSGAEAYGYTF. The CDR3 nucleotides are TGCGCCAGCAGCCAATCCGGAGCTGAGGCCTATGGCTACACCTTC.

The chain employs TRBV27 and TRBJ2-1, with D maybe TRBD2 (5 bases). Germline loops: CDR1 MNHEY, CDR2 SMNVEV (reference sequence). The CDR3 covers 15 residues. The V end was cut by 2 bases, the J end by 2 bases, with 10 bases between. The CDR3 bases are TGTGCCAGCAGTTTAAGTCAGCGGCCCTACAATGAGCAGTTCTTC. Its protein product is CASSLSQRPYNEQFF.

The rearrangement links TRBV4-1 to TRBJ2-5; unclear D gene. Germline loops: CDR1 MGHRA, CDR2 YSYEKL. The ends were cut back, 0 bases at V and 4 bases at J, with 12 bases in the middle. This CDR3 comprises 15 residues. CDR3 sequence reads: CASSQEALTGETQYF. For the CDR3, the DNA is TGCGCCAGCAGCCAAGAGGCCCTAACGGGAGAGACCCAGTACTTC.